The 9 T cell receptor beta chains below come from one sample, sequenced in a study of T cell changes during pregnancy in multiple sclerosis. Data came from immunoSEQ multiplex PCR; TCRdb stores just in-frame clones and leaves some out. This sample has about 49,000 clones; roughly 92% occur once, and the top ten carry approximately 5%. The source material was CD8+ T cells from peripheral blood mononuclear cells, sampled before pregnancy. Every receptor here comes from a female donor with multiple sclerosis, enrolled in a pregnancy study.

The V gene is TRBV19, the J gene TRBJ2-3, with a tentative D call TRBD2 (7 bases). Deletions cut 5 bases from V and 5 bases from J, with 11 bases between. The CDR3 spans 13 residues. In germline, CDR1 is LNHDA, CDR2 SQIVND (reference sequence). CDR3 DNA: TGTGCCAGTAGTCAAGGGGGGGTAGATACGCAGTATTTT. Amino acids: CASSQGGVDTQYF.

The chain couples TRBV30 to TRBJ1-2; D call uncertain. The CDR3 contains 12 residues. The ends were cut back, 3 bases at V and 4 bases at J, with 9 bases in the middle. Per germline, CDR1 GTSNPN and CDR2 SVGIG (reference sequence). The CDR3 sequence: CAWREGGYGYTF. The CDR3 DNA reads TGTGCCTGGAGAGAGGGCGGCTATGGCTACACCTTC.

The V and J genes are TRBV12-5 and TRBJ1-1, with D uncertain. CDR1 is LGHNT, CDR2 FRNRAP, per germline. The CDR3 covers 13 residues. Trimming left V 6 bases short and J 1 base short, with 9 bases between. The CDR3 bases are TGTGCTAGTGGCCCCCCACAGAACACTGAAGCTTTCTTT. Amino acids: CASGPPQNTEAFF. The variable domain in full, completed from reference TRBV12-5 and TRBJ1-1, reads DARVTQTPRHKVTEMGQEVTMRCQPILGHNTVFWYRQTMMQGLELLAYFRNRAPLDDSGMPKDRFSAEMPDATLATLKIQPSEPRDSAVYFCASGPPQNTEAFFGQGTRLTVV.

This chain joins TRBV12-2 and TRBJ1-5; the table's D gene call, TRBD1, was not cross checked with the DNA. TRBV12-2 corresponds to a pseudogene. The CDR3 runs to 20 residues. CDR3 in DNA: TGTGCAAGTCGCTTAGAATACCCCCACCCCCGGACAGCAGCCGGTCAGCCCCAGCATTTT. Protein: CASRLEYPHPRTAAGQPQHF.

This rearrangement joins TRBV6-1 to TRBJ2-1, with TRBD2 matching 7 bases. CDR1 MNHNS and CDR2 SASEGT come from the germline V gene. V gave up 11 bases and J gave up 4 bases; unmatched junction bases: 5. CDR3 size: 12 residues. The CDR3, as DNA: TGTGCCGTGCGGGAGTATTACAATGAGCAGTTCTTC. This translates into CAVREYYNEQFF.

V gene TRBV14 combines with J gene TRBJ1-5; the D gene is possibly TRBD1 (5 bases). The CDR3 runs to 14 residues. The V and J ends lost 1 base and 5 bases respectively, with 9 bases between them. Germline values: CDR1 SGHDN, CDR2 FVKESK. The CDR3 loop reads CASSQGTGDQPQHF. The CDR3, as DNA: TGTGCCAGCAGCCAAGGAACGGGGGATCAGCCCCAGCATTTT.

In nucleotides, the CDR3 is TGTGCCAGCAGCCCCCTGGGCGGGAGGTACCAAGAGACCCAGTACTTC. This sequence encodes CASSPLGGRYQETQYF. The rearrangement links TRBV11-2 to TRBJ2-5, with 8 bases identical to TRBD2. The germline CDR1 and CDR2 sequences are SGHAT and FQNNGV. CDR3 length equals 16 residues. The junction had 8 bases not matched to a gene; V was cut back by 5 bases and J by 0 bases.

Written as DNA, the CDR3 is TGTGCCAGCGGACTCCCAAATGAGCAGTTCTTC. It encodes CASGLPNEQFF. J is TRBJ2-1 and V is TRBV13, with D maybe TRBD2 (5 bases). The V and J ends lost 8 bases and 7 bases respectively, with 9 bases between them. The CDR3 sequence is 11 residues long. CDR1 is PRHDT, CDR2 FYEKMQ, per germline (reference sequence).

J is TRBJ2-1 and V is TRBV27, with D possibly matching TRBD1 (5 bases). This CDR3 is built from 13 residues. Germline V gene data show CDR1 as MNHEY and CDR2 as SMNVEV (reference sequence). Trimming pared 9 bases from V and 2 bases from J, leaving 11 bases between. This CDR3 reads CASSTVTYNEQFF. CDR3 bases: TGTGCCAGTTCGACAGTTACCTACAATGAGCAGTTCTTC.